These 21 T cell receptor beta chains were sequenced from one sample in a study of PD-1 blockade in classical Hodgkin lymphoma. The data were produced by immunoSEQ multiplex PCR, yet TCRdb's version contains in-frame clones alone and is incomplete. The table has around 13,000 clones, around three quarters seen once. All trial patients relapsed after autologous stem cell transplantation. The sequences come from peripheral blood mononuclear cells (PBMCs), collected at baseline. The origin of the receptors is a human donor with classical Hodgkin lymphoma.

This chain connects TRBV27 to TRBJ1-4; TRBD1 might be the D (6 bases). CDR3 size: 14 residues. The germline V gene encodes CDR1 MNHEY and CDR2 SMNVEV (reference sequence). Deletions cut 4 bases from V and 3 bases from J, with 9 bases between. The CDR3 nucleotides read TGTGCCAGCAGTTGGGAGGGGGCTAATGAAAAACTGTTTTTT. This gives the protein CASSWEGANEKLFF.

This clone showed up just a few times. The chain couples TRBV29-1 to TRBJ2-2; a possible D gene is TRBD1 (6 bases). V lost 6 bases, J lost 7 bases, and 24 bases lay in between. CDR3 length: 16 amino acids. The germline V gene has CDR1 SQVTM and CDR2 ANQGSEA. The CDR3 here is CSVESTTGALGGELFF. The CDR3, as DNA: TGCAGCGTGGAATCTACGACAGGCGCTCTTGGCGGGGAGCTGTTTTTT.

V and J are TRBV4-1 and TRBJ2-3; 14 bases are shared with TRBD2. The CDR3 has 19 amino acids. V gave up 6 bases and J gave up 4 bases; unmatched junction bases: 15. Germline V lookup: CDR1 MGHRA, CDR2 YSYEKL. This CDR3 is CASRTSSRRLAGGPDTQYF. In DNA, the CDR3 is TGCGCCAGCAGGACGAGCAGCCGCCGACTAGCGGGAGGGCCAGATACGCAGTATTTT.

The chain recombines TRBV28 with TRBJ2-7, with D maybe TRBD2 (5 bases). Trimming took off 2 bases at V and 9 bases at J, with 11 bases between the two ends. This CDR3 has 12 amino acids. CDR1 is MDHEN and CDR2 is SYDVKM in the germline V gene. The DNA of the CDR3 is TGTGCCAGCAGTTTACGAAGGGCGGGGCAGTACGTC. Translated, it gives CASSLRRAGQYV.

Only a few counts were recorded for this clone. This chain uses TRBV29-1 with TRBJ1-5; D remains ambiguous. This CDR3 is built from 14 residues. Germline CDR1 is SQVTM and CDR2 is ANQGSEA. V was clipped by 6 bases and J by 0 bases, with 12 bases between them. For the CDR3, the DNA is TGCAGCGTGTCCCTCTCTACTAGCAATCAGCCCCAGCATTTT. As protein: CSVSLSTSNQPQHF.

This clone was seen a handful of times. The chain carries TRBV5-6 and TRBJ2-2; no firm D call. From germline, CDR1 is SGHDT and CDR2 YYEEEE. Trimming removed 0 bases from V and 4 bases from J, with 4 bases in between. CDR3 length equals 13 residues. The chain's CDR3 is CASSLGVTGELFF. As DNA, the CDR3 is TGTGCCAGCAGCTTGGGGGTCACCGGGGAGCTGTTTTTT.

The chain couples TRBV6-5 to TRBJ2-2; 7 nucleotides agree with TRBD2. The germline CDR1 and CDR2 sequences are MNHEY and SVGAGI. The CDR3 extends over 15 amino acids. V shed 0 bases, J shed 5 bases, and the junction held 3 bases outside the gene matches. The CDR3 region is CASSYSAGVTGELFF. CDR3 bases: TGTGCCAGCAGTTACTCGGCGGGAGTAACCGGGGAGCTGTTTTTT.

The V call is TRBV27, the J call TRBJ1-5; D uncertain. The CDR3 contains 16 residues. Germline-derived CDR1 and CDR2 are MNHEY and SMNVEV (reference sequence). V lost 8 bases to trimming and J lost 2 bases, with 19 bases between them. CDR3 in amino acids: CASGLDRGRGNQPQHF. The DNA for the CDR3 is TGTGCCAGCGGATTGGATAGAGGAAGAGGCAATCAGCCCCAGCATTTT.

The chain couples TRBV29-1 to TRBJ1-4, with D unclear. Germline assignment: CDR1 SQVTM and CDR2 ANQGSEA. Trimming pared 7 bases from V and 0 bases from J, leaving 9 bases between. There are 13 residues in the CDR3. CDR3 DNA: TGCAGCGCAGAAGTGGCAACTAATGAAAAACTGTTTTTT. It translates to CSAEVATNEKLFF.

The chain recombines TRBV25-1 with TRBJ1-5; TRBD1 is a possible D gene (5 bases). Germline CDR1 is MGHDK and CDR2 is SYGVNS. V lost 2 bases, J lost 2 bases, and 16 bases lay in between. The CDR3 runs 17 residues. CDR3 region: CASSEGKGWGGNQPQHF. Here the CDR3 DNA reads TGTGCCAGCAGTGAAGGGAAGGGGTGGGGAGGCAATCAGCCCCAGCATTTT.

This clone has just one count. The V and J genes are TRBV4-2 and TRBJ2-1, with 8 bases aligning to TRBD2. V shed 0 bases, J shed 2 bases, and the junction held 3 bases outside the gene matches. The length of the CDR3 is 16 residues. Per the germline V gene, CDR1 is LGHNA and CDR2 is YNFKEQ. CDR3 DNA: TGTGCCAGCAGCCAAGAGGGCGGGAGGACCTACAATGAGCAGTTCTTC. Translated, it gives CASSQEGGRTYNEQFF.

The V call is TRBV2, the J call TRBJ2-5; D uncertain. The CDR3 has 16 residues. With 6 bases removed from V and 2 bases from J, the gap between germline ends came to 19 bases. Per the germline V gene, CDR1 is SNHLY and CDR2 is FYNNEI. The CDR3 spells CASSGQLGENQETQYF. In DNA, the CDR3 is TGTGCCAGCAGCGGCCAGTTAGGCGAAAATCAAGAGACCCAGTACTTC.

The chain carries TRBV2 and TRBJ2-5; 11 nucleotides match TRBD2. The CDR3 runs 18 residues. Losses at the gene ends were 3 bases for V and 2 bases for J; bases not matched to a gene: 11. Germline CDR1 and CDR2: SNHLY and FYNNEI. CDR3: CASSDGGLAGVGQETQYF. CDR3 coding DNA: TGTGCCAGCAGTGATGGAGGACTAGCGGGTGTGGGACAAGAGACCCAGTACTTC.

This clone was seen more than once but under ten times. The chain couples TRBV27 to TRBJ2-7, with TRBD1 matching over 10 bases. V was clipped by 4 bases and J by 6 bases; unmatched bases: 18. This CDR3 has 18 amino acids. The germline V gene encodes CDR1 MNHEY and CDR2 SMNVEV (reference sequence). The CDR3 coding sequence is TGTGCCAGCAGTTCCTTTTCGAGCATGGACAGGGGGGGGCGCGAGCAGTACTTC. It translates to CASSSFSSMDRGGREQYF.

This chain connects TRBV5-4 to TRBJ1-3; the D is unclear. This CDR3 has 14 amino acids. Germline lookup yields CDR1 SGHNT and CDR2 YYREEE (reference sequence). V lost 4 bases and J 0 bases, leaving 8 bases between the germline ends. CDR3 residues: CASSEGSSGNTIYF. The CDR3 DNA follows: TGTGCCAGCAGCGAGGGCAGCTCTGGAAACACCATATATTTT.

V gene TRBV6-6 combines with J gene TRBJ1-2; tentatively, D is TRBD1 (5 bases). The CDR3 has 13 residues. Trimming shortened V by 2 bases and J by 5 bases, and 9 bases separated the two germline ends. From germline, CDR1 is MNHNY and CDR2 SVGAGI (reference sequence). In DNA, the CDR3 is TGTGCCAGCAGTTACGGGGGAAAATATGGCTACACCTTC. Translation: CASSYGGKYGYTF.

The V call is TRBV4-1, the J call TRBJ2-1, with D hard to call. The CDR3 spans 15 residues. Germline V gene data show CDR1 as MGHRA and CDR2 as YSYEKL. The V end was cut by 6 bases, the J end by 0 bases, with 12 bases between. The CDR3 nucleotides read TGCGCCAGCAGGGGCCTGGGGTTCTCCTACAATGAGCAGTTCTTC. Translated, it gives CASRGLGFSYNEQFF.

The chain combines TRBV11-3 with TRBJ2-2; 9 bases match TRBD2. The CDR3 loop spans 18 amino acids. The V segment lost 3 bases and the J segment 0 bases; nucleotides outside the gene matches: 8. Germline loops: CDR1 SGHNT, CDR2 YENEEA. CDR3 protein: CASSLLPWTSANTGELFF. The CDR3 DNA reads TGTGCCAGCAGCTTGTTACCTTGGACTAGCGCGAACACCGGGGAGCTGTTTTTT.

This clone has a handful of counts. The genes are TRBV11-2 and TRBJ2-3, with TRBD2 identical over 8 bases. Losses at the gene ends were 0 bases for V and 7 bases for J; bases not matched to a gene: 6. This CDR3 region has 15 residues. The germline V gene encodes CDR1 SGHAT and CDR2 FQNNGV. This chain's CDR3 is CASSLDGGRSNTQYF. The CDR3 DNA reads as TGTGCCAGCAGCTTAGACGGCGGGAGGTCTAATACGCAGTATTTT.

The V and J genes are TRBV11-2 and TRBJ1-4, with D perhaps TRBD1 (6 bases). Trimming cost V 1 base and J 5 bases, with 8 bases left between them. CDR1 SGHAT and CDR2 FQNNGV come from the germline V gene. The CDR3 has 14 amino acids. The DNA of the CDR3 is TGTGCCAGCAGCTTAGGACAGGCCAATGAAAAACTGTTTTTT. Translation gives CASSLGQANEKLFF. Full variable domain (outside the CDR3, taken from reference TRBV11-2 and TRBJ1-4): EAGVAQSPRYKIIEKRQSVAFWCNPISGHATLYWYQQILGQGPKLLIQFQNNGVVDDSQLPKDRFSAERLKGVDSTLKIQPAKLEDSAVYLCASSLGQANEKLFFGSGTQLSVL.

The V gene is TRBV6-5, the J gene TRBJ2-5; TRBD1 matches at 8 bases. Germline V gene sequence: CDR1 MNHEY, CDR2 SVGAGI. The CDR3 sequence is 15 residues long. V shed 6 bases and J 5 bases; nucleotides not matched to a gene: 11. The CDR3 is CASSLWTGRVETQYF. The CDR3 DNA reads TGTGCCAGCAGCCTTTGGACAGGGCGTGTGGAGACCCAGTACTTC.